The T cell receptor beta chain under discussion was sequenced for a study of T cells in Graves' hyperthyroidism and ophthalmopathy. Study-wide results and caveats: Within blood appeared most thyroid clonotypes that had expanded above 0.001. A 13 V-J model separated ophthalmopathy from stable hyperthyroidism.

CDR3 size: 15 residues. V was pared by 4 bases and J by 4 bases, with 9 bases of the junction left unmatched. Germline-derived CDR1 and CDR2 are SGHRS and YFSETQ. RNA transcripts provided the source from which TCR beta CDR3 regions were amplified. TCR CDR3 underwent first-round RT-PCR with the HTBI primer set. TCRdb itself ran the multiplex PCR reads through MiXCR, one entry per CDR3 protein. Of 750,000 to 950,000 distinct CDR3 sequences listed, over 35% are singletons. A word on this clonotype: The antigen is not known.

Graves' hyperthyroidism showing no ophthalmopathy progression within 18 months was considered stable. Exclusion criteria comprised uncontrolled infection, other autoimmune disease, pregnancy or lactation. Material for sequencing was blood. The V and J genes are TRBV5-1 and TRBJ1-2; 8 bases agree with TRBD1. The TCR sequence derives from a man between 18 and 29 years old with Graves' hyperthyroidism. DNA for the CDR3: TGCGCCAGCAGCCCGGATGGACAGGGACCCTATGGCTACACCTTC. It translates to CASSPDGQGPYGYTF.